The 13 T cell receptor beta chains below were found in one sample sequenced in a study of blood T cell repertoires in COVID-19. Produced via immunoSEQ multiplex PCR; TCRdb's table is partial and in-frame only. The sample contains some 270,000 clones, roughly 85% of which appear only once. Sequenced: PBMCs or T cells enriched from blood (not recorded which). Receptor source: a woman under 40 who had recovered from COVID-19.

This sequence joins TRBV5-1 and TRBJ1-2, with D uncertain. The CDR3 contains 15 residues. V lost 0 bases, J lost 4 bases, and 13 bases lay in between. Germline values: CDR1 SGHRS, CDR2 YFSETQ. The CDR3 sequence is CASSLATRVGYGYTF. The CDR3 nucleotides are TGCGCCAGCAGCTTGGCTACCCGGGTGGGCTATGGCTACACCTTC.

The gene calls are TRBV4-1 and TRBJ1-2; 7 bases agree with TRBD1. The V gene's germline CDR1 is MGHRA and CDR2 YSYEKL. CDR3 length equals 16 residues. After removal of 4 bases from V and 0 bases from J, the junction contained 8 bases not matched to a gene. This CDR3 reads CASSPPQDRPNYGYTF. The CDR3 DNA follows: TGCGCCAGCAGCCCGCCGCAGGACAGGCCTAACTATGGCTACACCTTC.

The chain couples TRBV5-4 to TRBJ1-5, with 7 positions matching TRBD1. The CDR3 has 14 amino acids. V was pared by 2 bases and J by 9 bases, with 8 bases of the junction left unmatched. The germline V gene has CDR1 SGHNT and CDR2 YYREEE (reference sequence). Here the CDR3 reads CASSFDRANTPQHF. CDR3 sequence (DNA): TGTGCCAGCAGCTTTGACAGGGCTAATACGCCCCAGCATTTT.

This chain connects TRBV7-9 to TRBJ2-2; 14 bases line up with TRBD2. There are 17 residues in the CDR3. With 3 bases clipped from V and 6 bases from J, the junction kept 6 bases outside the gene matches. Germline CDR1 SEHNR, CDR2 FQNEAQ (reference sequence). The CDR3 nucleotides read TGTGCCAGCAGCTTCGGACTAGCGGGAGGCGTGGCCGGGGAGCTGTTTTTT. Translating it yields CASSFGLAGGVAGELFF.

The CDR3: CASSFGQNTEAFF. DNA for the CDR3: TGTGCCAGCAGTTTTGGACAGAACACTGAAGCTTTCTTT. The chain joins TRBV12-3 or TRBV12-4 to TRBJ1-1, with a weak D call TRBD1 (5 bases). There are 13 residues in the CDR3. The germline V and J ends were trimmed by 3 bases and 1 base, with 6 bases remaining between them.

The chain recombines TRBV7-8 with TRBJ1-6; D might be TRBD1 (5 bases). Germline assignment: CDR1 SGHVS and CDR2 FQNEAQ. V lost 5 bases, J lost 10 bases, and 21 bases lay in between. The CDR3 contains 16 residues. This CDR3 reads CASSTVDIFGSSPLHF. The CDR3, as DNA: TGTGCCAGCAGCACGGTGGACATTTTTGGGTCCTCACCCCTCCACTTT. Looking up the rest from reference TRBV7-8 and TRBJ1-6 gives the full variable domain: GAGVSQSPRYKVAKRGQDVALRCDPISGHVSLFWYQQALGQGPEFLTYFQNEAQLDKSGLPSDRFFAERPEGSVSTLKIQRTQQEDSAVYLCASSTVDIFGSSPLHFGNGTRLTVT.

DNA for the CDR3: TGTGCCAGCAGCTTCCAGATGAACACTGAAGCTTTCTTT. Protein sequence: CASSFQMNTEAFF. The rearrangement uses TRBV5-8 and TRBJ1-1, with D unresolved. V dropped 2 bases and J dropped 0 bases, with 5 bases sitting between them. From germline, CDR1 is SGHTS and CDR2 YDEGEE. The CDR3 totals 13 residues.

The chain links TRBV18 to TRBJ1-1; 8 bases map to TRBD1. The CDR3 length is 14 residues. Germline lookup yields CDR1 KGHSH and CDR2 LQKENI. V was clipped by 3 bases and J by 4 bases; unmatched bases: 4. Here the CDR3 reads CASSPGQGATEAFF. CDR3 sequence (DNA): TGTGCCAGCTCACCGGGGCAGGGGGCCACTGAAGCTTTCTTT.

The chain couples TRBV28 to TRBJ1-1, with 9 positions matching TRBD1. V shed 2 bases, J shed 8 bases, and the junction held 9 bases outside the gene matches. Germline loops: CDR1 MDHEN, CDR2 SYDVKM. The CDR3 totals 15 residues. CDR3 residues: CASSLTGGYSTEAFF. The CDR3 region has the DNA TGTGCCAGCAGTTTAACAGGGGGCTATTCAACCGAAGCTTTCTTT.

The V and J genes are TRBV30 and TRBJ1-1, with TRBD1 matching 7 bases. After removal of 3 bases from V and 2 bases from J, the junction contained 6 bases not matched to a gene. The length of the CDR3 is 14 residues. From germline, CDR1 is GTSNPN and CDR2 SVGIG (reference sequence). CDR3 sequence (DNA): TGTGCCTGGAGCCCCGGACAGGCTAACACTGAAGCTTTCTTT. Translated, it gives CAWSPGQANTEAFF.

The chain joins TRBV2 to TRBJ2-2, with 7 bases matching TRBD2. The germline gives CDR1 SNHLY, CDR2 FYNNEI. V shed 6 bases, J shed 1 base, and the junction held 2 bases outside the gene matches. The CDR3 is made up of 14 amino acids. The CDR3 sequence: CASRLAQNTGELFF. In DNA, the CDR3 is TGTGCCAGCAGACTAGCGCAGAACACCGGGGAGCTGTTTTTT. Drawing the rest from reference TRBV2 and TRBJ2-2, the complete variable domain is EPEVTQTPSHQVTQMGQEVILRCVPISNHLYFYWYRQILGQKVEFLVSFYNNEISEKSEIFDDQFSVERPDGSNFTLKIRSTKLEDSAMYFCASRLAQNTGELFFGEGSRLTVL.

The chain combines TRBV12-3 or TRBV12-4 with TRBJ2-5; D is undetermined. The CDR3 is 13 amino acids. The V gene lost 4 bases and the J gene lost 5 bases, with 11 bases spanning the gap. The CDR3 sequence is CASSWASGETQYF. The CDR3 bases are TGTGCCAGCAGTTGGGCCTCTGGGGAGACCCAGTACTTC.

The CDR3 reads CASRARGTDTQYF. CDR3 sequence (DNA): TGTGCCAGCAGAGCCAGGGGAACAGATACGCAGTATTTT. This rearrangement joins TRBV7-9 to TRBJ2-3; possibly TRBD1 for D (6 bases). V lost 6 bases, J lost 3 bases, and 10 bases lay in between. Per germline, CDR1 SEHNR and CDR2 FQNEAQ (reference sequence). CDR3 length equals 13 residues.